What follows are 25 T cell receptor beta chains derived from one specimen sequenced in a study of neurological immune-mediated disorders. Using its own MiXCR run on the 5' RACE reads, TCRdb lists one record per CDR3 protein. The repertoire holds around 50,000 distinct CDR3 sequences, roughly 17% seen once, with roughly 4.5% in the top ten. The source material was PBMCs. These receptors were collected from a man in his 60s in good health.

This clonotype was seen many times. The chain uses TRBV16 and TRBJ1-1, with D unclear. Trimming cost V 4 bases and J 4 bases, with 16 bases left between them. The germline gives CDR1 KGHSY, CDR2 FQNENV. The CDR3 length is 15 residues. CDR3: CASSRELGGFTEAFF. In nucleotides, the CDR3 is TGTGCCAGCAGCCGAGAGCTGGGAGGGTTCACTGAAGCTTTCTTT. Filled out from reference TRBV16 and TRBJ1-1, the complete variable domain reads GEEVAQTPKHLVRGEGQKAKLYCAPIKGHSYVFWYQQVLKNEFKFLISFQNENVFDETGMPKERFSAKCLPNSPCSLEIQATKLEDSAVYFCASSRELGGFTEAFFGQGTRLTVV.

In this sample, this clonotype turned up many times. The chain has TRBV5-6 and TRBJ2-1; D uncertain. The CDR3 length is 12 residues. Germline CDR1 is SGHDT and CDR2 is YYEEEE. The V gene lost 0 bases and the J gene lost 4 bases, with 2 bases spanning the gap. The DNA for the CDR3 is TGTGCCAGCAGCTTGGATTACAATGAGCAGTTCTTC. It encodes CASSLDYNEQFF.

The J gene is TRBJ2-7, the V gene TRBV11-2; 10 bases match TRBD2. After removal of 3 bases from V and 1 base from J, the junction contained 3 bases not matched to a gene. The CDR3 consists of 15 residues. CDR1 and CDR2 (germline): SGHAT, FQNNGV. CDR3 region: CASSFGLAVSYEQYF. As DNA, the CDR3 is TGTGCCAGCAGCTTCGGACTAGCGGTTTCCTACGAGCAGTACTTC. Combining the CDR3 with reference TRBV11-2 and TRBJ2-7 gives the whole variable domain EAGVAQSPRYKIIEKRQSVAFWCNPISGHATLYWYQQILGQGPKLLIQFQNNGVVDDSQLPKDRFSAERLKGVDSTLKIQPAKLEDSAVYLCASSFGLAVSYEQYFGPGTRLTVT.

This clonotype appeared many times. The V and J genes are TRBV30 and TRBJ2-3; D unclear. The CDR3 extends over 11 amino acids. Germline CDR1 is GTSNPN and CDR2 is SVGIG (reference sequence). Trimming removed 5 bases at V and 6 bases at J, with 9 bases between. CDR3 sequence reads: CAWVMGDTQYF. In DNA form, the CDR3 reads TGTGCCTGGGTTATGGGGGATACGCAGTATTTT.

The chain links TRBV29-1 to TRBJ2-1; TRBD2 aligns across 7 bases. The germline CDR1 and CDR2 sequences are SQVTM and ANQGSEA. The junction had 7 bases not matched to a gene; V was cut back by 4 bases and J by 4 bases. The length of the CDR3 is 14 residues. CDR3 amino acids: CSVGRVGGYNEQFF. The CDR3 region has the DNA TGCAGCGTTGGGCGGGTCGGGGGGTACAATGAGCAGTTCTTC.

About this clonotype: A read error may be the cause here, since a much bigger clone is one base away. The chain uses TRBV20-1 and TRBJ2-3; D is unclear. V shed 3 bases and J shed 2 bases, with 9 bases lying between them. From germline, CDR1 is DFQATT and CDR2 SNEGSKA (reference sequence). The CDR3 extends over 13 amino acids. CDR3 nucleotide sequence: TGCAGTGCTAGGTGGTACTCCACAGATACGCAGTATTTT. Protein product: CSARWYSTDTQYF.

This clonotype has a count of ten or more. V and J are TRBV7-2 and TRBJ1-1; TRBD1 might be the D (5 bases). Trimming removed 8 bases at V and 8 bases at J, with 12 bases between. Germline V lookup: CDR1 SGHTA, CDR2 FQGNSA. The CDR3 runs to 11 residues. This CDR3 is CASEGDVEAFF. CDR3 coding DNA: TGTGCCAGCGAAGGGGACGTAGAAGCTTTCTTT. Variable domain in full (rest from reference TRBV7-2 and TRBJ1-1): GAGVSQSPSNKVTEKGKDVELRCDPISGHTALYWYRQSLGQGLEFLIYFQGNSAPDKSGLPSDRFSAERTGGSVSTLTIQRTQQEDSAVYLCASEGDVEAFFGQGTRLTVV.

The chain links TRBV5-1 to TRBJ1-1; D not certain. The CDR3 is 14 residues long. Trimming stripped 4 bases from V and 6 bases from J, with 16 bases between. Germline CDR1 SGHRS, CDR2 YFSETQ. CDR3 sequence (DNA): TGCGCCAGCAGCCAGGCCGGGAATTACGCTGAAGCTTTCTTT. Translated: CASSQAGNYAEAFF.

This clonotype was seen repeatedly, ten times or more. The chain links TRBV7-2 to TRBJ2-7; possibly TRBD1 for D (6 bases). This CDR3 has 14 amino acids. V gave up 6 bases and J gave up 5 bases, with 17 bases separating them. In germline, CDR1 is SGHTA, CDR2 FQGNSA. CDR3 loop: CASSMRGLIHEQYF. The CDR3 bases are TGTGCCAGCAGTATGAGGGGGTTAATACACGAGCAGTACTTC.

This clonotype came up many times. This sequence joins TRBV28 and TRBJ2-7; 7 nucleotides align to TRBD1. The CDR3 is 15 residues long. J lost 6 bases, V lost 3 bases, and 11 bases had no gene match. Germline CDR1 MDHEN, CDR2 SYDVKM. The chain's CDR3 is CASSFPRGRMVEQYF. CDR3 sequence (DNA): TGTGCCAGCAGTTTTCCAAGGGGGCGTATGGTCGAGCAGTACTTC.

This clonotype was picked up many times. V gene TRBV7-9 combines with J gene TRBJ2-2, with D hard to call. The CDR3 covers 16 residues. V dropped 0 bases and J dropped 0 bases, with 8 bases sitting between them. Germline lookup yields CDR1 SEHNR and CDR2 FQNEAQ (reference sequence). The CDR3 loop is CASSLAGPTNTGELFF. Here the CDR3 DNA reads TGTGCCAGCAGCTTAGCAGGGCCGACGAACACCGGGGAGCTGTTTTTT.

There are a few counts of this clonotype. This chain uses TRBV5-5 with TRBJ2-7; 8 nucleotides match TRBD2. V lost 4 bases to trimming and J lost 3 bases; unmatched junction nucleotides: 6. The length of the CDR3 is 14 residues. Germline CDR1 reads SGHKS; CDR2 reads YYEKEE (reference sequence). The DNA of the CDR3 is TGTGCCAGCAGCCCGGGGGGGGACCGCTACGAGCAGTACTTC. Translated, it gives CASSPGGDRYEQYF.

Turning to this clonotype: One end of the junction fails to match germline, which may point to a read error. The chain combines TRBV6-6 with TRBJ2-1, with D possibly matching TRBD2 (5 bases). The CDR3 covers 13 residues. Germline values: CDR1 MNHNY, CDR2 SVGAGI (reference sequence). CDR3 in amino acids: CANSYSVRAEQFF. As DNA, the CDR3 is TGTGCCAACAGTTACAGCGTGAGGGCTGAGCAGTTCTTC.

V usage is TRBV5-1 and J usage is TRBJ2-2; D assignment may be TRBD1 or TRBD2 (5 bases each). The CDR3 runs to 19 residues. V lost 4 bases, J lost 3 bases, and 25 bases lay in between. Germline V CDR1 and CDR2: SGHRS, YFSETQ. In DNA form, the CDR3 reads TGCGCCAGCAGCCAAACTCCCGGGACCTCCTTCACGGACACCGGGGAGCTGTTTTTT. It is translated as CASSQTPGTSFTDTGELFF.

This clonotype was detected many times. The chain carries TRBV5-1 and TRBJ1-1; D is unclear. Between the trimmed V and J ends, which lost 4 bases and 0 bases, there was a span of 7 bases. The CDR3 is 13 amino acids. Germline loops: CDR1 SGHRS, CDR2 YFSETQ. DNA of the CDR3: TGCGCCAGCAGCCCTATAATGAACACTGAAGCTTTCTTT. Translation gives CASSPIMNTEAFF.

At least ten counts were recorded for this clonotype. The rearrangement joins TRBV9 to TRBJ2-7; D is uncertain. This CDR3 comprises 15 residues. V lost 0 bases and J 0 bases, leaving 10 bases between the germline ends. Germline CDR1 and CDR2: SGDLS and YYNGEE. This CDR3 reads CASSVGQLSSYEQYF. For the CDR3, the DNA is TGTGCCAGCAGCGTAGGGCAGCTAAGCTCCTACGAGCAGTACTTC.

This clonotype was found many times. The V and J genes are TRBV12-3 or TRBV12-4 and TRBJ1-4; no definite D call. The CDR3 has 15 amino acids. V was cut by 3 bases and J by 5 bases, with 13 bases left in between. CDR3 sequence: CASSFERQDNEKLFF. In nucleotides, the CDR3 is TGTGCCAGCAGTTTTGAGCGGCAGGACAATGAAAAACTGTTTTTT.

This clonotype was observed a handful of times. This chain uses TRBV29-1 with TRBJ1-1, with 7 bases aligning to TRBD1. Trimming took 7 bases from V and 5 from J; bases not matched to a gene: 7. Germline V gene data show CDR1 as SQVTM and CDR2 as ANQGSEA. This CDR3 spans 12 amino acids. The chain's CDR3 is CSGDRVGTEAFF. Written as DNA, the CDR3 is TGCAGCGGCGACAGGGTGGGAACTGAAGCTTTCTTT.

At least ten counts were recorded for this clonotype. J is TRBJ1-2 and V is TRBV5-6; tentatively, D is TRBD1 (6 bases). Germline CDR1 and CDR2: SGHDT and YYEEEE. CDR3 size: 13 residues. The V end was cut by 0 bases, the J end by 6 bases, with 9 bases between. As DNA, the CDR3 is TGTGCCAGCAGCTTGGACAGGGCGGATGGCTACACCTTC. This gives the protein CASSLDRADGYTF.

At least ten counts were recorded for this clonotype. CDR3 coding DNA: TGCGCCAGCAGCTTGGAGACGGTACGGAATGAGCAGTTCTTC. Translating it yields CASSLETVRNEQFF. The V call is TRBV5-1, the J call TRBJ2-1; the D is unclear. Between the trimmed V and J ends, which lost 0 bases and 7 bases, there was a span of 11 bases. The CDR3 totals 14 residues. The germline gives CDR1 SGHRS, CDR2 YFSETQ.

This clonotype was recorded a few times. The chain combines TRBV5-1 with TRBJ2-1; D unresolved. The length of the CDR3 is 13 residues. V was shortened by 0 bases and J by 7 bases, with 8 bases between the two germline ends. From germline, CDR1 is SGHRS and CDR2 YFSETQ. DNA for the CDR3: TGCGCCAGCAGCTTGGTGACACCGAATGAGCAGTTCTTC. Amino acid sequence: CASSLVTPNEQFF.

The sample holds many counts of this clonotype. CDR3 residues: CASSRDGTGYNEQFF. Written as DNA, the CDR3 is TGCGCCAGCAGCCGGGACGGGACTGGGTACAATGAGCAGTTCTTC. The V call is TRBV5-1, the J call TRBJ2-1; perhaps TRBD2 as D (6 bases). Looked up from germline, CDR1 is SGHRS and CDR2 is YFSETQ. V was cut by 4 bases and J by 4 bases, with 15 bases left in between. The CDR3 has 15 amino acids.

This clonotype was recorded a few times. This may arise from a read error, as a much more abundant clone is one base away. V usage is TRBV7-8 and J usage is TRBJ2-7; 9 bases align to TRBD2. Germline CDR1 reads SGHVS; CDR2 reads FQNEAQ. J gave up 2 bases and V 5 bases, and 10 bases lay outside the gene matches. The CDR3 totals 16 residues. The CDR3 DNA is TGTGCCAGCAGCAGTAGCGGGAGTGCCCGAACCTACGAGCAGTACTTC. This sequence encodes CASSSSGSARTYEQYF.

The gene calls are TRBV6-5 and TRBJ2-1; D gene uncertain. Germline V gives CDR1 MNHEY, CDR2 SVGAGI. The CDR3 sequence is 14 residues long. V lost 2 bases, J lost 1 base, and 6 bases lay in between. This CDR3 reads CASSYASSYNEQFF. For the CDR3, the DNA is TGTGCCAGCAGTTACGCGTCGTCCTACAATGAGCAGTTCTTC.

This clonotype was counted at least ten times. V is TRBV20-1 and J is TRBJ2-7, with TRBD2 as a possible D gene (5 bases). There are 15 residues in the CDR3. The V and J ends lost 0 bases and 7 bases respectively, with 19 bases between them. In germline, CDR1 is DFQATT, CDR2 SNEGSKA (reference sequence). Written as DNA, the CDR3 is TGCAGTGCTAGAGATGGAGCGCTAGAGGGTGGAGAGCAGTACTTC. Protein: CSARDGALEGGEQYF.